This TCR beta chain is from a study of cytomegalovirus exposure and HLA in healthy donors. Primers: 60 Vbeta forward and 13 Jbeta reverse. Original analysis: Later analysis identified some 88 million unique TCR beta chains, about 12 million shared. The method was immunoSEQ multiplex PCR; TCRdb's version includes in-frame clones alone and lacks a portion of them. The V and J calls and clone size were taken over from that table, and D and trimming were inferred from the DNA. Of about 140,000 clones listed, nearly 85% are singletons. CDR1 and CDR2 (germline): MGHRA, YSYEKL. The CDR3 is 10 residues long. The germline V and J ends were trimmed by 0 bases and 14 bases, with 5 bases remaining between them.

The chain recombines TRBV4-1 with TRBJ2-1; D unresolved. The specimen sequenced was PBMCs. This sequence originates from a male donor in good health and CMV-seronegative. CDR3 in DNA: TGCGCCAGCAGCCAAGATCGGGAGTTCTTC. This gives the protein CASSQDREFF.